This paragraph reports one T cell receptor beta chain. The antigen is unknown. Naive CD8 isolation took CD45RO-negative cells positively selected for CCR7 and excluded terminally differentiated effector memory CD45RA+ cells. The CDR3 is made up of 15 amino acids. With 0 bases removed from V and 2 bases from J, the gap between germline ends came to 9 bases. Germline lookup yields CDR1 SGDLS and CDR2 YYNGEE. The data were taken from a study of shared clonotypes between healthy human individuals. Across the study: Aged between 18 and 49, the donors were a couple of women and a few men. Study-wide results and limits: When naive CD4 clonotypes were compared across several donors, 5% to 5.5% were shared. Larger richness was generally estimated for naive than memory subsets.

Sequenced by immunoSEQ multiplex PCR; TCRdb stores in-frame clones only, minus some. The sample includes some 2.1 million clones, around 95% seen only once; the top ten take over 1.5%. The specimen was naive CD8+ T cells from PBMCs. The rearrangement links TRBV9 to TRBJ2-1; D remains unclear. The TCR was taken from a man between 18 and 35 years old in good health. Some clones in this sample may be carry-over from other donors' samples. CDR3: CASSVGDGTYNEQFF. The CDR3 DNA reads TGTGCCAGCAGCGTAGGAGACGGAACCTACAATGAGCAGTTCTTC. The full variable domain, rest sourced from reference TRBV9 and TRBJ2-1, is DSGVTQTPKHLITATGQRVTLRCSPRSGDLSVYWYQQSLDQGLQFLIQYYNGEERAKGNILERFSAQQFPDLHSELNLSSLELGDSALYFCASSVGDGTYNEQFFGPGTRLTVL.